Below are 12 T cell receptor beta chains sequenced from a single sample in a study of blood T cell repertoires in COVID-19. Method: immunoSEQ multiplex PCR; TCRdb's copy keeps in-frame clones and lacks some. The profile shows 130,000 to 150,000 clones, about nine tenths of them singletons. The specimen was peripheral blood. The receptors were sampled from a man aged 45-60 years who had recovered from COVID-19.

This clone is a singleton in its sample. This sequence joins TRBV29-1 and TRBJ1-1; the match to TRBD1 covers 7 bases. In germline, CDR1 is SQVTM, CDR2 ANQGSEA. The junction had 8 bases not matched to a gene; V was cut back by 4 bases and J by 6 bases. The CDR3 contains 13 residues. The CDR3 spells CSVADREGSEAFF. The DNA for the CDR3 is TGCAGCGTTGCAGACAGGGAGGGGTCTGAAGCTTTCTTT.

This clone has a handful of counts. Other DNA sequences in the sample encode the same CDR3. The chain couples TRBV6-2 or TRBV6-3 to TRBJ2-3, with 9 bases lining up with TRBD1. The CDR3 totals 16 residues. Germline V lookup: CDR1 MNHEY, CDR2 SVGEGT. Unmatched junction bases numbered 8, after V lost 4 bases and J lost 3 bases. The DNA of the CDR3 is TGTGCCAGCAGTTCCCATGGGACAGGGAGTACAGATACGCAGTATTTT. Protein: CASSSHGTGSTDTQYF.

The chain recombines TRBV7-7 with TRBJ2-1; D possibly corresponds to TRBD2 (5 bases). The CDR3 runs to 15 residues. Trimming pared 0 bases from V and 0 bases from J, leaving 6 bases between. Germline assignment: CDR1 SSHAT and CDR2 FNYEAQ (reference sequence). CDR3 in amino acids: CASSLAGSSYNEQFF. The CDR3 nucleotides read TGTGCCAGCAGCTTAGCGGGGAGCTCCTACAATGAGCAGTTCTTC.

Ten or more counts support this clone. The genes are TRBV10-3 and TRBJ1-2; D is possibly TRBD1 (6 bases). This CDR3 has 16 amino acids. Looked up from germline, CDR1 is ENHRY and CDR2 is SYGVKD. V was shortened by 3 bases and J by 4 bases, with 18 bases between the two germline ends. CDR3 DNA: TGTGCCATCAGTGATCGACAGGCGAACTCTCTCTATGGCTACACCTTC. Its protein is CAISDRQANSLYGYTF.

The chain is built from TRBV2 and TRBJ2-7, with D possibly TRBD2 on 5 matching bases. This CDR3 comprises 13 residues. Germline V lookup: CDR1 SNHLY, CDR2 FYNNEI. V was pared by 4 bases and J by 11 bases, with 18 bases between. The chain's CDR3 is CASSGERDSRKYF. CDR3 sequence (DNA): TGTGCCAGCAGTGGGGAGAGAGATTCGAGAAAGTACTTC. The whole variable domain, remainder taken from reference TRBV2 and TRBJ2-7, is EPEVTQTPSHQVTQMGQEVILRCVPISNHLYFYWYRQILGQKVEFLVSFYNNEISEKSEIFDDQFSVERPDGSNFTLKIRSTKLEDSAMYFCASSGERDSRKYFGPGTRLTVT.

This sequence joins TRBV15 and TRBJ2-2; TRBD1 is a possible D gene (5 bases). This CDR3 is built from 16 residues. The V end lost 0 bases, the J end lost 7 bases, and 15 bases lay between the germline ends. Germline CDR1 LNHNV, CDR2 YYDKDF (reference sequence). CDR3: CATSREGRAKDGELFF. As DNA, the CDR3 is TGTGCCACCAGCAGAGAGGGCAGGGCGAAGGACGGGGAGCTGTTTTTT.

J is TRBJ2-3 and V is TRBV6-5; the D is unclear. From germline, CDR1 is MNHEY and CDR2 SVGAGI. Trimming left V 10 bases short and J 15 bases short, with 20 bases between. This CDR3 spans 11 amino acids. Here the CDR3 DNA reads TGTGCCACGACAAGTGCGCCCCCGAAATATTTT. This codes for CATTSAPPKYF.

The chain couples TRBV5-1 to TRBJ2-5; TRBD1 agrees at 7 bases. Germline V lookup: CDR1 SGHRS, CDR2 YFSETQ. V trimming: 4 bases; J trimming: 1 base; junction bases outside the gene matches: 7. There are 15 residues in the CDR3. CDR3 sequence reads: CASSPDRQGQETQYF. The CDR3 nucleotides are TGCGCCAGCAGCCCCGACCGACAGGGCCAAGAGACCCAGTACTTC.

This CDR3 is CASSHPGTGGTEAFF. The CDR3, as DNA: TGCGCCAGCAGCCACCCCGGGACAGGGGGCACTGAAGCTTTCTTT. The chain has TRBV4-1 and TRBJ1-1; 11 bases align to TRBD1. The length of the CDR3 is 15 residues. The V segment lost 3 bases and the J segment 4 bases; nucleotides outside the gene matches: 4. Germline lookup yields CDR1 MGHRA and CDR2 YSYEKL.

CDR3 loop: CASSLATSGTDTQYF. In DNA form, the CDR3 reads TGTGCCAGCAGCTTGGCGACTAGCGGCACAGATACGCAGTATTTT. The rearrangement joins TRBV5-8 to TRBJ2-3; TRBD2 agrees at 8 bases. This CDR3 has 15 residues. J lost 1 base, V lost 0 bases, and 1 base had no gene match. The germline CDR1 and CDR2 sequences are SGHTS and YDEGEE. Full variable domain (remainder filled in from reference TRBV5-8 and TRBJ2-3): EAGVTQSPTHLIKTRGQQATLRCSPISGHTSVYWYQQALGLGLQFLLWYDEGEERNRGNFPPRFSGRQFPNYSSELNVNALELEDSALYLCASSLATSGTDTQYFGPGTRLTVL.

This CDR3 is CASSSLGLAGGETQYF. CDR3 in DNA: TGTGCCAGCAGCTCCCTCGGACTAGCGGGGGGGGAGACCCAGTACTTC. V gene TRBV11-3 combines with J gene TRBJ2-5, with 15 bases fitting TRBD2. Germline V gives CDR1 SGHNT, CDR2 YENEEA. The CDR3 consists of 16 residues. Losses at the gene ends were 4 bases for V and 5 bases for J; bases not matched to a gene: 5.

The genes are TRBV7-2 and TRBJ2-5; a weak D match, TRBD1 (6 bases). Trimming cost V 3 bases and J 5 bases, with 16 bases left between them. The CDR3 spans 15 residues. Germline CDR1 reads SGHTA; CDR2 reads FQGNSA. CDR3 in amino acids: CASSLSDRSGETQYF. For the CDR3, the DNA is TGTGCCAGCAGCTTGTCTGACAGGTCAGGGGAGACCCAGTACTTC. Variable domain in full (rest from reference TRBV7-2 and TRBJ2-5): GAGVSQSPSNKVTEKGKDVELRCDPISGHTALYWYRQSLGQGLEFLIYFQGNSAPDKSGLPSDRFSAERTGGSVSTLTIQRTQQEDSAVYLCASSLSDRSGETQYFGPGTRLLVL.